The source of this TCR beta chain is a study of blood T cells in healthy people across ages. For the second PCR, which ran for 7 to 11 cycles, a sample-barcoded 5' primer and a J-beta primer mix were used. Through a template-switch adaptor with 12 random nucleotides, each cDNA molecule received a tag. TCRdb used MiXCR to reprocess the 5' RACE reads, holding one entry per CDR3 protein. The sample has over 1.5 million distinct CDR3 sequences; about 50% are singletons. The table lists this clonotype with a count of one. The CDR3 totals 11 residues. Trimming left V 7 bases short and J 8 bases short, with 9 bases between. Looked up from germline, CDR1 is MNHEY and CDR2 is SVGEGT.

The V and J genes are TRBV6-2 or TRBV6-3 and TRBJ2-1, with D perhaps assigned TRBD1 or TRBD2 (5 bases each). This receptor was identified in a woman in her forties in good health. The sequenced sample consisted of blood. DNA of the CDR3: TGTGCCAGCACTCTGGGGGATGAGCAGTTCTTC. This encodes CASTLGDEQFF.